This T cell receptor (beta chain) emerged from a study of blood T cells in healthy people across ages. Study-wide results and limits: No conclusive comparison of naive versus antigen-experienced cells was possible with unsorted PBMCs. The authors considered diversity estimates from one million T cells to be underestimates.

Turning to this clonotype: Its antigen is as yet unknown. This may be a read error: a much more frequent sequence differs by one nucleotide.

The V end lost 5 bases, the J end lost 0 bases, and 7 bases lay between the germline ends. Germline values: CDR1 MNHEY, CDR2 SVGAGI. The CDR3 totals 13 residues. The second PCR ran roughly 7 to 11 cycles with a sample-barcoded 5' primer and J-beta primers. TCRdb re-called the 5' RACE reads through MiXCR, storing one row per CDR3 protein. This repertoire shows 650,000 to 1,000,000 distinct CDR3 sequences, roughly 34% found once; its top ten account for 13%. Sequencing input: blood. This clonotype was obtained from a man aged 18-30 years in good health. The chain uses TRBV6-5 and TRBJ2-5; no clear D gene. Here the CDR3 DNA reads TGTGCCAGCAGTGATGGGTACCAAGAGACCCAGTACTTC. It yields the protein CASSDGYQETQYF.